Here is one T cell receptor beta chain with its context. The data belong to a study of control samples from healthy donors and cancer patients. TCRdb's table, derived via immunoSEQ multiplex PCR, lists solely in-frame clones and lacks some. The sample contains approximately 150,000 clones, over 95% of which appear only once. There are 12 residues in the CDR3. The V gene's germline CDR1 is MDHEN and CDR2 SYDVKM. V lost 4 bases and J lost 3, with 4 bases in between. The receptor's source is a woman aged 25 to 39 in good health. Material: blood. The chain joins TRBV28 to TRBJ1-3; D is uncertain. The chain's CDR3 is CASSSFGNTIYF. CDR3 sequence (DNA): TGTGCCAGCAGTTCGTTTGGAAACACCATATATTTT.